This T cell receptor (beta chain) was found in a study of STAT5B mutations in CD4+ large granular lymphocyte leukemia. The method was immunoSEQ multiplex PCR; TCRdb's version includes in-frame clones alone and lacks a portion of them. The sample yields 30,000 to 40,000 clones, 69% seen once. This CDR3 spans 15 amino acids. CDR1 and CDR2 (germline): SGHTA, FQGNSA. With V trimmed by 6 bases and J by 4 bases, 9 bases remained unmatched. Study results and caveats: Patient CD4-sorted repertoires looked more clonal than healthy CD4+ repertoires, even without putative leukemic clones. Top patient clones used TRBV06 genes more often: 8/27 versus 2/35 in controls. Main leukemic clonotypes were patient-specific, but roughly 23% appeared at low frequency elsewhere. Higher CD4+ than CD8+ T-LGLL clonality might reflect small sample size.

This clone has just one count. The antigen remains unidentified. The specimen sequenced was CD4+ T cells from blood buffy coats. The chain carries TRBV7-2 and TRBJ2-3; the match to TRBD2 covers 8 bases. The clonotype originates from a human donor in good health. The CDR3: CASSPGLAPPDTQYF. CDR3 sequence (DNA): TGTGCCAGCAGTCCCGGACTAGCCCCCCCAGATACGCAGTATTTT.